The source of this T cell receptor beta chain is a study of OX40 agonist ivuxolimab in advanced cancers. Looking at the study overall: Ivuxolimab, which targeted the costimulatory receptor OX40 (CD134), was an agonistic, fully human IgG2 monoclonal antibody. Intravenous ivuxolimab was administered to patients every 2 weeks at six dose levels: 0.01, 0.1, 0.3, 1.5, 3 and 10 mg/kg. Of the approximately 53 patients in dose escalation, about 20 had hepatocellular carcinoma, around 15 had melanoma, 9 had renal cell carcinoma and 9 had head and neck cancer. A male proportion of 82.7% and a mean age of approximately 61 years, ranging from 23 to 79, were recorded for the dose-escalation cohort. Patients were allowed to have had prior anti-PD-1, anti-PD-L1 or anti-CTLA-4 therapy, and approximately 40% of the dose-escalation patients had been treated with checkpoint inhibitors. Partial responses occurred in three dose-escalation patients: two with cutaneous melanoma and one with hepatocellular carcinoma. Peripheral TCRbeta sequencing was intended to test whether TCR sequence diversity was altered and clonal T-cell expansion was caused by ivuxolimab. The paper covers the monotherapy dose-escalation part of the phase I ivuxolimab trial, which included N = 52 patients. Overall results and qualifications from the work: At doses of 0.1 to 3.0 mg/kg, clonal expansion of both CD4+ and CD8+ blood T cells was observed from baseline to week 6. Partial responders in the 0.1-3.0 mg/kg groups had among the lowest normalized peripheral clonal expansion, especially among CD8+ T cells. Which antigens the clonally expanded peripheral T cells were specific for was not determined. On average, CD8+ T cells showed more expanded clones than CD4+ T cells after ivuxolimab. Low levels of normalized T-cell clonal expansion were also shown by some nonresponding patients.

To sequence the TCRbeta CDR3 region, genomic DNA was isolated from the sorted cells. TCRbeta CDR3 regions were sequenced using the immunoSEQ Assay. TCRdb retrieved this table from immuneACCESS and kept in-frame rearrangements only. Not all clones are present; in checked studies, unresolved V genes account for under half, and no reason is known for the remainder. This sample comprises roughly 92,000 clones, 80% to 95% of them detected only once. The biggest ten clones account for about 3.4% of the sample. With regard to this clone: This clone's antigen is unknown. No much larger clonotype is one base removed from it; base qualities were not supplied.

The cysteine opens and the phenylalanine closes a CDR3 of 14 amino acids. The read is trimmed to its CDR3 DNA, 42 bases read in frame from base 1. Relative to germline, V is 4 bases shorter and J is 3 bases shorter, with 10 bases between their ends. The germline V gene (reference sequence) gives CDR1 as PRHDT and CDR2 as FYEKMQ. The trial excluded patients who had a history of autoimmune disease or who were on systemic immunosuppression. Peripheral blood for TCR sequencing was collected from all dose cohorts at baseline, on cycle 4 day 1, and on cycle 7 day 1. Samples came from an open-label, multicenter, first-in-human phase I dose-escalation trial of ivuxolimab. Adults with locally advanced or metastatic head and neck squamous cell, hepatocellular, melanoma or renal cell carcinoma were enrolled in the trial. Before TCR sequencing, CD4+ T cells and CD8+ T cells were sorted from peripheral blood as separate populations.

The sample consisted of CD4+ or CD8+ T cells sorted from blood, taken in a trial of the OX40 agonist ivuxolimab. The source of this sequence is an adult with an advanced solid tumor such as melanoma, head and neck, liver or kidney cancer. The chain links TRBV13 with TRBJ2-1; the D gene is possibly TRBD2, with 6 bases matching. The nucleotide sequence is given as TGTGCCAGCAGCTCGCGGGGATTCTACAATGAGCAGTTCTTC. The resulting protein is CASSSRGFYNEQFF.